A single TCR beta chain is shown here with its context. This entry belongs to a study of blood T cell repertoires in COVID-19. Germline CDR1 is LNHDA and CDR2 is SQIVND (reference sequence). This CDR3 spans 12 amino acids. The ends were cut back, 5 bases at V and 15 bases at J, with 14 bases in the middle. The repertoire was sequenced with immunoSEQ multiplex PCR; TCRdb's copy has only in-frame clones and lacks some. Here the sample spans about 160,000 clones, around 74% being singletons. The sample taken for sequencing was peripheral blood. The sequence was collected from a woman aged 55-69 years with COVID-19, enrolled during active disease. The V call is TRBV19, the J call TRBJ1-6, with D unresolved. CDR3 in amino acids: CASSLADTRLHF. The CDR3 DNA reads TGTGCCAGTAGTCTAGCCGACACCCGCCTCCACTTT.